This T cell receptor beta chain was captured by sequencing in a study of shared clonotypes between healthy human individuals. Study-wide results and limits: Non-shared clonotypes showed lower generation probabilities than clonotypes common to all four donors. Several donors showed sharing of about 4.7% of naive CD4 clonotypes. Across subsets, estimated richness was generally greater for naive than for memory populations.

This clone turned up a few times. Its antigen is as yet unknown. TCRdb's copy holds only in-frame clones and misses some; the assay was immunoSEQ multiplex PCR. Of some 900,000 clones in the sample, over 60% were seen once. The CDR3 runs to 14 residues. Trimming removed 4 bases at V and 0 bases at J, with 8 bases between. CDR1 SNHLY and CDR2 FYNNEI come from the germline V gene. V and J are TRBV2 and TRBJ2-3, with a weak D call TRBD1 (6 bases). The receptor was isolated from a man aged 18 to 30 in good health. The sample taken for sequencing was memory CD4+ T cells sorted from blood. Subset denoted: CD45RA-negative fraction. The CDR3 bases are TGTGCCAGCAGTGTGGACAGAAGCACAGATACGCAGTATTTT. Translation: CASSVDRSTDTQYF.